The 21 T cell receptor beta chains given below trace back to one sample, sequenced in a study of patients and donors after allogeneic stem cell transplantation. TCRdb reprocessed the RT-PCR reads with MiXCR, giving one entry per CDR3 protein. The sample lists roughly 880,000 distinct CDR3 sequences, roughly 18% occurring once. Sequenced material: blood, either unsorted or a sorted T cell fraction (not recorded which). These receptors originate from a human donor who was either an allogeneic HSCT recipient or a stem cell or donor lymphocyte infusion donor (not recorded which). It is not recorded whose cells these are; they may come from a transplant donor.

The chain is built from TRBV7-8 and TRBJ2-6, with TRBD1 matching 7 bases. V shed 5 bases and J 0 bases; nucleotides not matched to a gene: 7. Per germline, CDR1 SGHVS and CDR2 FQNEAQ. There are 17 residues in the CDR3. The CDR3 spells CASSPSTGRSGANVLTF. The CDR3, as DNA: TGTGCCAGCAGCCCGTCGACAGGGCGCTCTGGGGCCAACGTCCTGACTTTC.

The rearrangement links TRBV28 to TRBJ2-5; tentatively, D is TRBD1 (6 bases). The germline V and J ends were trimmed by 5 bases and 4 bases, with 20 bases remaining between them. CDR3 length: 16 amino acids. The germline V gene has CDR1 MDHEN and CDR2 SYDVKM. CDR3 sequence (DNA): TGTGCCAGCAGTCTTCCGAGGGCGACAGGTTTAGAGACCCAGTACTTC. This codes for CASSLPRATGLETQYF.

This clonotype was picked up a small number of times. The gene calls are TRBV3-1 and TRBJ1-1; TRBD1 matches at 7 bases. CDR1 is LGHDT and CDR2 is YNNKEL in the germline V gene (reference sequence). Germline trimming cut 4 bases from V and 8 bases from J; bases unmatched to any gene: 10. The CDR3 runs to 14 residues. The CDR3 sequence is CASSRHRQGLEAFF. CDR3 nucleotides: TGTGCCAGCAGCCGCCACCGACAGGGTCTCGAAGCTTTCTTT.

This sequence joins TRBV5-1 and TRBJ1-6; 8 bases are a match to TRBD1. V shed 0 bases, J shed 6 bases, and the junction held 5 bases outside the gene matches. This CDR3 region has 16 residues. The germline gives CDR1 SGHRS, CDR2 YFSETQ. This CDR3 reads CASSLDGTGLNSPLHF. The CDR3 nucleotides read TGCGCCAGCAGCTTGGACGGGACAGGACTTAATTCACCCCTCCACTTT.

This clonotype was found a few times. J is TRBJ1-5 and V is TRBV15, with no clear D. Germline-derived CDR1 and CDR2 are LNHNV and YYDKDF (reference sequence). The CDR3 spans 12 residues. V was clipped by 5 bases and J by 2 bases, with 4 bases between them. Here the CDR3 DNA reads TGTGCCACCAGCGTAGGCAATCAGCCCCAGCATTTT. Translating gives CATSVGNQPQHF.

This clonotype was seen more than once but under ten times. The J gene is TRBJ2-3, the V gene TRBV5-1; weak D call: TRBD2 (6 bases). Germline V gene lookup returns CDR1 SGHRS and CDR2 YFSETQ. This CDR3 spans 13 amino acids. The ends were cut back, 5 bases at V and 5 bases at J, with 12 bases in the middle. CDR3 amino acids: CASRPGLQDTQYF. For the CDR3, the DNA is TGCGCCAGCAGGCCGGGACTCCAAGATACGCAGTATTTT.

This clonotype was detected ten times or more. The gene calls are TRBV27 and TRBJ2-1, with TRBD1 matching over 9 bases. The germline V gene has CDR1 MNHEY and CDR2 SMNVEV (reference sequence). CDR3 length: 14 residues. The V segment lost 3 bases and the J segment 8 bases; nucleotides outside the gene matches: 5. As DNA, the CDR3 is TGTGCCAGCAGTTTGGGACAGGGTATTGATGAGCAGTTCTTC. Amino acids: CASSLGQGIDEQFF.

This clonotype was observed a few times. This chain links TRBV5-1 with TRBJ1-1; no reliable D call. Germline lookup yields CDR1 SGHRS and CDR2 YFSETQ. With 3 bases removed from V and 3 bases from J, the gap between germline ends came to 12 bases. The CDR3 length is 14 residues. Here the CDR3 DNA reads TGCGCCAGCAGCTCCGGCCGGGGTTACACTGAAGCTTTCTTT. Protein product: CASSSGRGYTEAFF.

This clonotype was counted a few times. The chain couples TRBV12-3 or TRBV12-4 to TRBJ1-1; D possibly corresponds to TRBD1 (6 bases). V was trimmed by 7 bases and J by 8 bases, leaving 11 bases between them. This CDR3 is 11 amino acids long. The CDR3 here is CASTIGGEAFF. CDR3 DNA sequence: TGTGCCAGCACCATAGGGGGGGAAGCTTTCTTT.

The chain employs TRBV29-1 and TRBJ2-3, with D maybe TRBD2 (6 bases). This CDR3 contains 14 residues. The V gene lost 8 bases and the J gene lost 0 bases, with 15 bases spanning the gap. Germline CDR1 is SQVTM and CDR2 is ANQGSEA. As DNA, the CDR3 is TGCAGCTCCCTGGGGGGATCTAGCACAGATACGCAGTATTTT. It is translated as CSSLGGSSTDTQYF.

A few counts support this clonotype. V gene TRBV10-3 combines with J gene TRBJ2-1; D is undetermined. CDR3 length equals 12 residues. V was trimmed by 7 bases and J by 8 bases, leaving 12 bases between them. The germline V gene has CDR1 ENHRY and CDR2 SYGVKD. The CDR3 nucleotides are TGTGCCATCAAAAGAGCGAGAGATGAGCAGTTCTTC. Translating it yields CAIKRARDEQFF.

The chain combines TRBV4-1 with TRBJ2-7; 7 bases map to TRBD2. V lost 4 bases to trimming and J lost 9 bases; unmatched junction nucleotides: 15. This CDR3 is 15 amino acids long. Germline CDR1 and CDR2: MGHRA and YSYEKL. The CDR3 DNA reads as TGCGCCAGCAGCCTGACAAGCGGGGCCCGGATCGGGCAGTACTTC. This sequence encodes CASSLTSGARIGQYF.

The table lists this clonotype with a few counts. The chain has TRBV5-1 and TRBJ2-7, with D perhaps TRBD2 (5 bases). The V gene's germline CDR1 is SGHRS and CDR2 YFSETQ. V gave up 5 bases and J gave up 2 bases, with 20 bases separating them. The CDR3 consists of 16 residues. CDR3: CASREAGERKTYEQYF. The DNA for the CDR3 is TGCGCCAGCAGGGAGGCCGGAGAGCGGAAGACCTACGAGCAGTACTTC.

This clonotype came up many times. This chain joins TRBV4-3 and TRBJ2-7; 10 nucleotides line up with TRBD1. The CDR3 spans 14 residues. Germline CDR1 and CDR2: LGHNA and YSLEER. Trimming at V came to 4 bases and at J to 3 bases, leaving 3 bases not matched to a gene. The CDR3 DNA follows: TGCGCCAGCAGCCCCGGGACAGGGGACTACGAGCAGTACTTC. This gives the protein CASSPGTGDYEQYF.

This chain joins TRBV6-5 and TRBJ2-5; TRBD1 is a possible D gene (6 bases). Trimming took 2 bases from V and 1 from J, leaving 14 bases between them. CDR1 is MNHEY, CDR2 SVGAGI, per germline. This CDR3 spans 16 amino acids. The CDR3 DNA follows: TGTGCCAGCAGTTACAGGCAGGGGCCGGTCCAAGAGACCCAGTACTTC. Protein sequence: CASSYRQGPVQETQYF.

This clonotype has just a few counts. V usage is TRBV4-2 and J usage is TRBJ2-3; 10 nucleotides align to TRBD2. The junction had 6 bases not matched to a gene; V was cut back by 2 bases and J by 1 base. Germline V gives CDR1 LGHNA, CDR2 YNFKEQ. CDR3 length: 17 residues. This CDR3 reads CASSQTWLAGGTDTQYF. CDR3 coding DNA: TGTGCCAGCAGCCAAACCTGGCTAGCGGGGGGCACAGATACGCAGTATTTT.

This clonotype has just a few counts. This rearrangement joins TRBV4-3 to TRBJ2-4; TRBD1 matches at 7 bases. With V trimmed by 4 bases and J by 1 base, 7 bases remained unmatched. CDR1 and CDR2 (germline): LGHNA, YSLEER. The CDR3 totals 16 residues. This CDR3 reads CASSRDRVVAKNIQYF. In nucleotides, the CDR3 is TGCGCCAGCAGCCGAGACAGGGTGGTTGCCAAAAACATTCAGTACTTC.

This clonotype was seen a few times. This chain connects TRBV7-8 to TRBJ1-5, with TRBD1 identical over 7 bases. V shed 5 bases, J shed 3 bases, and the junction held 4 bases outside the gene matches. From germline, CDR1 is SGHVS and CDR2 FQNEAQ. There are 14 residues in the CDR3. The CDR3 DNA reads TGTGCCAGCAGCCTCAGGGGGGACAATCAGCCCCAGCATTTT. Protein sequence: CASSLRGDNQPQHF.

In this sample, this clonotype turned up a few times. The J gene is TRBJ1-5, the V gene TRBV18; 8 bases fit TRBD1. This CDR3 is built from 16 residues. Germline CDR1 reads KGHSH; CDR2 reads LQKENI. Trimming cost V 0 bases and J 3 bases; bases outside gene matches: 4. CDR3 sequence: CASSPPGQVFNQPQHF. CDR3 coding DNA: TGTGCCAGCTCACCACCGGGACAGGTATTCAATCAGCCCCAGCATTTT.

The V call is TRBV14, the J call TRBJ2-1; D possibly uses TRBD1 or TRBD2 (6 bases each). Trimming removed 4 bases at V and 8 bases at J, with 18 bases between. The CDR3 length is 15 residues. Per germline, CDR1 SGHDN and CDR2 FVKESK. The CDR3 sequence: CASSPLRGAGDEQFF. The CDR3 DNA follows: TGTGCCAGCAGCCCTTTAAGGGGGGCAGGTGATGAGCAGTTCTTC.

This clonotype was seen only a few times. The rearrangement uses TRBV5-6 and TRBJ1-1; D is unclear. Germline loops: CDR1 SGHDT, CDR2 YYEEEE. V lost 2 bases, J lost 1 base, and 6 bases lay in between. This CDR3 has 13 amino acids. DNA of the CDR3: TGTGCCAGCAGCTTTTGGGAGAACACTGAAGCTTTCTTT. Its translation: CASSFWENTEAFF.